Shown below are 20 T cell receptor beta chains from a single sample sequenced in a study of CD4 T cells in relation to SARS-CoV-2 and coronaviruses. Produced via immunoSEQ multiplex PCR; TCRdb's table is partial and in-frame only. The sample carries around 25,000 clones, about three quarters recorded once. No antigen has been assigned to these receptors. CD4+ T cells from unexposed donors were obtained before the COVID-19 pandemic (2011-2018). The cells were cultured for about ten days before CD4+ T cells were isolated. Sequencing was performed on CD4+ T cells from PBMCs, cultured in vitro. The receptors were gathered from a human donor in good health.

Only one count was recorded for this clone. This chain uses TRBV3-1 (or the pseudogene TRBV3-2) with TRBJ2-3; 8 bases agree with TRBD1. The V and J ends lost 0 bases and 7 bases, in that order; junction bases with no gene match: 6. CDR3 length equals 15 residues. Germline V lookup: CDR1 LGHDT, CDR2 YNNKEL (reference sequence). CDR3 DNA sequence: TGTGCCAGCAGCCAAGACATTACAGGGGGTCATACGCAGTATTTT. Translating it yields CASSQDITGGHTQYF.

The chain joins TRBV2 to TRBJ1-5; D is unresolved. V lost 8 bases and J 5 bases, leaving 10 bases between the germline ends. The V gene's germline CDR1 is SNHLY and CDR2 FYNNEI. CDR3 length: 12 residues. The CDR3 coding sequence is TGTGCCAGCGCTATCCTTTATCAGCCCCAGCATTTT. Its translation is CASAILYQPQHF.

J is TRBJ1-1 and V is TRBV25-1; D not resolved. The V and J ends lost 2 bases and 4 bases respectively, with 14 bases between them. The germline V gene has CDR1 MGHDK and CDR2 SYGVNS. This CDR3 comprises 15 residues. Here the CDR3 DNA reads TGTGCCAGCAGTGAAACCGGATATGCAGGCACTGAAGCTTTCTTT. Its protein is CASSETGYAGTEAFF.

This clone has just one count. The chain has TRBV5-1 and TRBJ1-2; maybe TRBD1 (6 bases). Germline V gene lookup returns CDR1 SGHRS and CDR2 YFSETQ. The CDR3 runs to 15 residues. V lost 0 bases and J lost 3, with 12 bases in between. The CDR3 nucleotides are TGCGCCAGCAGCTTGGAGACAGGCGGGGACTATGGCTACACCTTC. Translating it yields CASSLETGGDYGYTF.

The V call is TRBV2, the J call TRBJ1-2, with D unresolved. This CDR3 contains 11 residues. Looked up from germline, CDR1 is SNHLY and CDR2 is FYNNEI. V shed 3 bases and J shed 4 bases, with 3 bases lying between them. This CDR3 reads CASSESYGYTF. CDR3 nucleotides: TGTGCCAGCAGTGAGTCCTATGGCTACACCTTC.

The V gene is TRBV7-2, the J gene TRBJ2-2, with 11 bases aligning to TRBD2. The CDR3 totals 15 residues. The J segment lost 6 bases and the V segment lost 1 base, leaving 1 base of the junction unmatched. CDR1 and CDR2 (germline): SGHTA, FQGNSA. This CDR3 reads CASSLVSGGAGELFF. In nucleotides, the CDR3 is TGTGCCAGCAGCTTAGTTAGCGGGGGGGCCGGGGAGCTGTTTTTT.

DNA for the CDR3: TGTGCCAGCAGCTCATATACCACAGATACGCAGTATTTT. Protein product: CASSSYTTDTQYF. The chain uses TRBV11-2 and TRBJ2-3; D gene uncertain. V shed 4 bases and J shed 2 bases, with 7 bases lying between them. Germline assignment: CDR1 SGHAT and CDR2 FQNNGV. The CDR3 contains 13 residues.

The CDR3 here is CSARSPGVTEAFF. As DNA, the CDR3 is TGCAGCGCCCGATCCCCGGGAGTCACTGAAGCTTTCTTT. The chain employs TRBV29-1 and TRBJ1-1; D gene ambiguous. This CDR3 is 13 amino acids long. The germline CDR1 and CDR2 sequences are SQVTM and ANQGSEA. Deletions cut 7 bases from V and 4 bases from J, with 16 bases between.

CDR3 amino acids: CASSERAGTQYF. CDR3 DNA sequence: TGTGCCAGCAGTGAAAGAGCCGGGACCCAGTACTTC. The rearrangement uses TRBV2 and TRBJ2-5; the D is unclear. The CDR3 is 12 amino acids. The V gene lost 2 bases and the J gene lost 7 bases, with 8 bases spanning the gap. Germline values: CDR1 SNHLY, CDR2 FYNNEI. Complete variable domain (other parts from reference TRBV2 and TRBJ2-5): EPEVTQTPSHQVTQMGQEVILRCVPISNHLYFYWYRQILGQKVEFLVSFYNNEISEKSEIFDDQFSVERPDGSNFTLKIRSTKLEDSAMYFCASSERAGTQYFGPGTRLLVL.

The chain recombines TRBV30 with TRBJ1-6; the match to TRBD1 covers 8 bases. CDR3 length: 16 residues. Looked up from germline, CDR1 is GTSNPN and CDR2 is SVGIG (reference sequence). Unmatched junction bases numbered 14, after V lost 4 bases and J lost 9 bases. CDR3 nucleotide sequence: TGTGCCTGGATACGACCCCCAGGGGGCTTAGGTTCACCCCTCCACTTT. Its translation is CAWIRPPGGLGSPLHF.

The V call is TRBV12-3 or TRBV12-4, the J call TRBJ2-1; D is ambiguous. The V end lost 3 bases, the J end lost 7 bases, and 1 base lay between the germline ends. CDR3 length: 10 residues. CDR3 protein: CASSLNEQFF. The CDR3 bases are TGTGCCAGCAGTTTGAATGAGCAGTTCTTC.

The chain is built from TRBV6-2 or TRBV6-3 and TRBJ1-6; 9 nucleotides line up with TRBD1. J lost 7 bases, V lost 6 bases, and 4 bases had no gene match. Germline V lookup: CDR1 MNHEY, CDR2 SVGEGT. CDR3 length: 14 amino acids. In nucleotides, the CDR3 is TGTGCCAGCAGCGACGGGACAGGGAATTCACCCCTCCACTTT. Residues: CASSDGTGNSPLHF.

This sequence joins TRBV18 and TRBJ1-2; no definite D call. The germline gives CDR1 KGHSH, CDR2 LQKENI. This CDR3 is built from 13 residues. V was pared by 2 bases and J by 10 bases, with 14 bases between. CDR3 sequence: CASSPRNKGDYTF. CDR3 coding DNA: TGTGCCAGCTCACCAAGGAATAAAGGTGACTACACCTTC. The whole variable domain, remainder taken from reference TRBV18 and TRBJ1-2, is NAGVMQNPRHLVRRRGQEARLRCSPMKGHSHVYWYRQLPEEGLKFMVYLQKENIIDESGMPKERFSAEFPKEGPSILRIQQVVRGDSAAYFCASSPRNKGDYTFGSGTRLTVV.

The rearrangement links TRBV18 to TRBJ2-7; a possible D gene is TRBD1 (6 bases). The germline CDR1 and CDR2 sequences are KGHSH and LQKENI. This CDR3 has 14 residues. The germline V and J ends were trimmed by 1 base and 6 bases, with 13 bases remaining between them. The CDR3 DNA reads as TGTGCCAGCTCACCACTTCAGGGGATGGGCGAGCAGTACTTC. This encodes CASSPLQGMGEQYF.

The rearrangement uses TRBV29-1 and TRBJ2-5; no clear D gene. The CDR3 sequence is 11 residues long. The V end lost 5 bases, the J end lost 1 base, and 5 bases lay between the germline ends. Germline V gene lookup returns CDR1 SQVTM and CDR2 ANQGSEA. DNA of the CDR3: TGCAGCGTTCAGCCCCAAGAGACCCAGTACTTC. It yields the protein CSVQPQETQYF.

CDR3 protein: CASTPGGTSTDTQYF. For the CDR3, the DNA is TGTGCCAGCACCCCTGGAGGGACTAGCACAGATACGCAGTATTTT. V gene TRBV7-9 combines with J gene TRBJ2-3, with a weak D call TRBD2 (6 bases). CDR3 length: 15 amino acids. V lost 7 bases to trimming and J lost 0 bases, with 14 bases between them. Per the germline V gene, CDR1 is SEHNR and CDR2 is FQNEAQ (reference sequence).

CDR3 in amino acids: CASSLVTGLGYEQYF. Written as DNA, the CDR3 is TGTGCCAGCAGCTTAGTAACGGGACTAGGGTACGAGCAGTACTTC. V usage is TRBV7-8 and J usage is TRBJ2-7; 8 bases are a match to TRBD2. The CDR3 covers 15 residues. The junction had 6 bases not matched to a gene; V was cut back by 1 base and J by 4 bases. CDR1 and CDR2 (germline): SGHVS, FQNEAQ.

This chain joins TRBV29-1 and TRBJ2-1; D may correspond to TRBD1 or TRBD2 (5 bases each). Germline V gene sequence: CDR1 SQVTM, CDR2 ANQGSEA. V shed 6 bases and J shed 8 bases, with 11 bases lying between them. CDR3 size: 11 residues. CDR3 sequence: CSVRDGDEQFF. The CDR3, as DNA: TGCAGCGTCCGGGACGGGGATGAGCAGTTCTTC.

The J gene is TRBJ2-1, the V gene TRBV19; the match to TRBD2 covers 12 bases. With 4 bases clipped from V and 4 bases from J, the junction kept 5 bases outside the gene matches. This CDR3 has 16 amino acids. The germline CDR1 and CDR2 sequences are LNHDA and SQIVND (reference sequence). CDR3 in DNA: TGTGCCAGTAGTACCGGGACTAGCGGGTTTTACAATGAGCAGTTCTTC. Encoded protein: CASSTGTSGFYNEQFF.

The chain employs TRBV4-3 and TRBJ1-1; D call uncertain. This CDR3 has 16 residues. CDR1 LGHNA and CDR2 YSLEER come from the germline V gene. Trimming left V 0 bases short and J 1 base short, with 12 bases between. CDR3 sequence reads: CASSQDPVGRNTEAFF. The CDR3 nucleotides read TGCGCCAGCAGCCAAGATCCTGTGGGCAGGAACACTGAAGCTTTCTTT.